This T cell receptor (beta chain) was identified in a study of CD8 T cells in Susac syndrome. Roughly 0.45 to 1 ug RNA was reverse transcribed with random hexamers. Via MiXCR, TCRdb re-called the immunoSEQ multiplex PCR reads, giving one row per CDR3 protein. The sample consists of about 180,000 distinct CDR3 sequences, approximately 96% of them appearing once. TEMRA cells were enriched by FACS, while CD8+ and CD4+ T cells were obtained through a negative isolation that was performed magnetically. CDR3 size: 14 residues. Germline V lookup: CDR1 SGHRS, CDR2 YFSETQ. Trimming pared 1 base from V and 4 bases from J, leaving 10 bases between.

J is TRBJ2-3 and V is TRBV5-1; D remains ambiguous. The TCR originated in a human donor with multiple sclerosis. Sequenced: CD4+ T cells from PBMCs. The CDR3 DNA follows: TGCGCCAGCAGCTTGATCAGAATGGCAGATACGCAGTATTTT. Protein sequence: CASSLIRMADTQYF.